This T cell receptor (beta chain) was obtained from a study of blood T cell repertoires in COVID-19. Germline V gene sequence: CDR1 SGHKS, CDR2 YYEKEE (reference sequence). J gave up 3 bases and V 2 bases, and 2 bases lay outside the gene matches. The CDR3 contains 14 residues. TCRdb's table, derived via immunoSEQ multiplex PCR, lists solely in-frame clones and lacks some. Of 150,000 to 200,000 clones in the sample, roughly 90% were seen once. This receptor was obtained from a woman aged 18-29 years who had recovered from COVID-19. The genes are TRBV5-5 and TRBJ2-1; 7 nucleotides align to TRBD1. The sequenced sample was PBMCs or T cells enriched from blood (not recorded which). CDR3 region: CASSLRTGYNEQFF. The CDR3 DNA follows: TGTGCCAGCAGCTTAAGGACAGGCTACAATGAGCAGTTCTTC. The full variable domain, rest sourced from reference TRBV5-5 and TRBJ2-1, is DAGVTQSPTHLIKTRGQQVTLRCSPISGHKSVSWYQQVLGQGPQFIFQYYEKEERGRGNFPDRFSARQFPNYSSELNVNALLLGDSALYLCASSLRTGYNEQFFGPGTRLTVL.